This T cell receptor beta chain emerged from a study of blood T cell repertoires in COVID-19 (dated by TCRdb to 2019 to 2021). As for the study more broadly: The collaborator samples originated in the United States, Italy and Spain and spanned the acute and convalescent phases of COVID-19. A freely available public database, intended as a resource for researchers studying the immune response to SARS-CoV-2, is where the repertoires were released. The dataset comprised deeply sampled blood TCRbeta repertoires from subjects exposed to, actively infected with, or recovered from COVID-19. Samples were obtained from the ongoing ImmuneRACE study (first 160 participants) and from about 1,300 subjects provided by 6 global collaborators. The material from the prospective study consisted of cDNA or gDNA derived from T cells, B-cell-depleted T cells, or PBMCs. Where HLA class I and class II types were available, the types were taken from metadata supplied by the sample provider, not from assay-based typing. A de-identified subject ID, COVID-19 status, age in years and sex were almost always included in the sample metadata.

CDR1 GTSNPN and CDR2 SVGIG were looked up in the germline V gene (reference sequence). V gives up 1 base and J gives up 4 bases, and the segment between their germline ends measures 7 bases. Measured from the cysteine to the phenylalanine, the CDR3 is 12 residues long. Just the 36-base CDR3 DNA is kept, in frame starting at base 1. Each collaborating institution followed its own protocols to collect whole blood in K2EDTA tubes. Collaborator samples were shipped for TCRbeta analysis as frozen whole blood, isolated PBMCs, or DNA extracted from either sample type. Points on this clone: Its recognized antigen is unknown. Base qualities are missing; no much larger clone stands one base away.

Study-wide findings and limitations: The quantity of clinical and demographic metadata differed by source and by participant and was supplied without curation.

TCRbeta CDR3 regions were amplified from genomic DNA using the immunoSEQ Assay, a bias-controlled multiplex PCR. The authors' analysis ran thus. The number of nucleated cells in each sample was estimated by amplification of reference gene primers within the assay. To quantify the absolute abundance of each unique TCRbeta CDR3 rearrangement, sequence reads were collapsed and filtered. Productive Simpson clonality was computed per sample as the square root of Simpson's diversity index over productive rearrangements. Imported from immuneACCESS, the table was reduced by TCRdb to in-frame sequences with V and J called. These copies leave out some clones; in studies compared against another copy, an unresolved V gene accounts for under half, and the cause of the remainder is not known. V, J and clone size are those of that table, while D and trimming were read from the DNA. The sample table shows over 150,000 clones, and approximately 84% are seen once. Approximately 10% of the sample belongs to the ten largest clones.

The sequencing input was peripheral blood. This sequence originates from an older man with active or convalescent COVID-19. The rearrangement joined TRBV30 to TRBJ1-1; the D gene remains uncertain. The bases read TGTGCCTGGAGTGGGTGGAGCACTGAAGCTTTCTTT. The translation is CAWSGWSTEAFF.